What follows describes a single T cell receptor (beta chain). No antigen is known for it. The V gene's germline CDR1 is SNHLY and CDR2 FYNNEI. The CDR3 is made up of 14 amino acids. Losses at the gene ends were 7 bases for V and 2 bases for J; bases not matched to a gene: 7. The data were obtained in a study of OX40 agonist ivuxolimab in advanced cancers. Study context: Patients undergoing dose escalation presented with hepatocellular carcinoma, melanoma, renal cell or head and neck cancer.

Findings and caveats of the study: Researchers report that CD8+ T cells had, on average, more expanded clones than CD4+. Some patients without response likewise showed low normalized clonal expansion.

The protocol was immunoSEQ multiplex PCR, while the TCRdb copy is restricted to in-frame clones and leaves out a portion. The table includes some 19,000 clones, around 78% detected once. The chain is built from TRBV2 and TRBJ2-7; 8 positions match TRBD1. The sequenced sample was CD4+ or CD8+ T cells sorted from blood, obtained in a trial of the OX40 agonist ivuxolimab. This TCR was recovered from an adult with an advanced solid tumor such as melanoma, head and neck, liver or kidney cancer. The CDR3 nucleotides read TGTGCCAGCATAAGAGGACAGGGAGCCTACGAGCAGTACTTC. Its translation is CASIRGQGAYEQYF.